The 25 T cell receptor beta chains given below trace back to one sample, sequenced in a study of long-term antiretroviral therapy in people with HIV. Sequencing used immunoSEQ v3.0 at survey level. Using immunoSEQ multiplex PCR, the repertoire was profiled, and TCRdb retains in-frame clones only, with some absent. The repertoire includes 42,000 or so clones, around 86% of them detected once, and around 5.1% sits in the top ten. The input for sequencing was unsorted PBMCs, taken 0.1 years before starting antiretroviral therapy. These receptors all stem from a woman in her fifties or sixties with HIV.

The V and J genes are TRBV6-4 and TRBJ1-1; 7 bases line up with TRBD1. Germline CDR1 reads MRHNA; CDR2 reads SNTAGT. Trimming at V came to 6 bases and at J to 3 bases, leaving 4 bases not matched to a gene. CDR3 size: 13 residues. The CDR3 region has the DNA TGTGCCAGCAGGAGGGACAGAGACACTGAAGCTTTCTTT. Translating it yields CASRRDRDTEAFF.

The chain joins TRBV11-2 to TRBJ2-1; TRBD1 might be the D (6 bases). The V gene lost 2 bases and the J gene lost 7 bases, with 15 bases spanning the gap. The CDR3 sequence is 15 residues long. Per the germline V gene, CDR1 is SGHAT and CDR2 is FQNNGV. The chain's CDR3 is CASSLSGVFSNEQFF. The CDR3 nucleotides are TGTGCCAGCAGCTTATCAGGGGTGTTTAGTAATGAGCAGTTCTTC.

This clone showed up just once. V usage is TRBV12-2 and J usage is TRBJ2-6; the table calls TRBD2, which could not be checked here. TRBV12-2 is a known pseudogene. This CDR3 has 15 residues. CDR3 in amino acids: CASRHYHSGANVLTF. In nucleotides, the CDR3 is TGTGCAAGTCGCCACTATCACTCTGGGGCCAACGTCCTGACTTTC.

The chain has TRBV6-1 and TRBJ1-4; 7 nucleotides match TRBD1. The CDR3 has 13 amino acids. The germline gives CDR1 MNHNS, CDR2 SASEGT. After removal of 7 bases from V and 3 bases from J, the junction contained 2 bases not matched to a gene. In nucleotides, the CDR3 is TGTGCCAGCAAGGGGGCGGCTAATGAAAAACTGTTTTTT. Its translation is CASKGAANEKLFF.

This clone was found a few times. The V gene is TRBV5-1, the J gene TRBJ1-2; TRBD1 matches at 7 bases. V trimming: 4 bases; J trimming: 0 bases; junction bases outside the gene matches: 6. Germline-derived CDR1 and CDR2 are SGHRS and YFSETQ. The CDR3 runs 15 residues. The CDR3 loop is CASSAGTEANYGYTF. As DNA, the CDR3 is TGCGCCAGCAGCGCCGGGACAGAGGCTAACTATGGCTACACCTTC. Together with reference TRBV5-1 and TRBJ1-2, the CDR3 gives the full variable domain: KAGVTQTPRYLIKTRGQQVTLSCSPISGHRSVSWYQQTPGQGLQFLFEYFSETQRNKGNFPGRFSGRQFSNSRSEMNVSTLELGDSALYLCASSAGTEANYGYTFGSGTRLTVV.

The chain recombines TRBV5-1 with TRBJ2-7, with a weak D call TRBD2 (5 bases). Trimming removed 0 bases at V and 3 bases at J, with 10 bases between. The CDR3 loop spans 14 amino acids. Germline V gene lookup returns CDR1 SGHRS and CDR2 YFSETQ. The CDR3 coding sequence is TGCGCCAGCAGCTTGGCACCAGACTACTACGAGCAGTACTTC. This gives the protein CASSLAPDYYEQYF. The full variable domain, rest sourced from reference TRBV5-1 and TRBJ2-7, is KAGVTQTPRYLIKTRGQQVTLSCSPISGHRSVSWYQQTPGQGLQFLFEYFSETQRNKGNFPGRFSGRQFSNSRSEMNVSTLELGDSALYLCASSLAPDYYEQYFGPGTRLTVT.

The gene calls are TRBV6-6 and TRBJ1-2, with D unclear. The CDR3 has 12 amino acids. The V and J ends lost 8 bases and 1 base respectively, with 8 bases between them. The germline CDR1 and CDR2 sequences are MNHNY and SVGAGI (reference sequence). CDR3 protein: CASERDNYGYTF. The CDR3, as DNA: TGTGCCAGCGAGAGAGATAACTATGGCTACACCTTC.

CDR3 bases: TGTGCCAGCAGTTTAAAGGGCGGGACAGATACGCAGTATTTT. Its translation is CASSLKGGTDTQYF. The rearrangement links TRBV28 to TRBJ2-3; a weak D match, TRBD2 (5 bases). The length of the CDR3 is 14 residues. With 2 bases removed from V and 3 bases from J, the gap between germline ends came to 9 bases. Germline V CDR1 and CDR2: MDHEN, SYDVKM.

The J gene is TRBJ2-2, the V gene TRBV6-4, with D maybe TRBD1 (6 bases). Germline V lookup: CDR1 MRHNA, CDR2 SNTAGT. CDR3 length: 14 residues. The ends were cut back, 5 bases at V and 4 bases at J, with 11 bases in the middle. Written as DNA, the CDR3 is TGTGCCAGCAGTCCATCACAGGGCACCGGGGAGCTGTTTTTT. Translation gives CASSPSQGTGELFF.

The rearrangement uses TRBV5-1 and TRBJ1-1; 8 bases agree with TRBD1. Germline-derived CDR1 and CDR2 are SGHRS and YFSETQ. V shed 2 bases, J shed 1 base, and the junction held 4 bases outside the gene matches. CDR3 length: 15 residues. Here the CDR3 DNA reads TGCGCCAGCAGCTTACAGGGGGAAAAGAACACTGAAGCTTTCTTT. This translates into CASSLQGEKNTEAFF.

The genes are TRBV27 and TRBJ1-2; possible D gene TRBD1, 5 bases. The ends were cut back, 6 bases at V and 3 bases at J, with 26 bases in the middle. Germline values: CDR1 MNHEY, CDR2 SMNVEV (reference sequence). The CDR3 is made up of 18 amino acids. The DNA of the CDR3 is TGTGCCAGCAGCCCCTCCCCCGGACACAGCACAAGGTACTATGGCTACACCTTC. This sequence encodes CASSPSPGHSTRYYGYTF.

CDR3 sequence: CASSLVLSRDTDTQYF. CDR3 DNA: TGTGCCAGCAGCTTAGTTCTATCCAGGGATACAGATACGCAGTATTTT. The chain carries TRBV7-8 and TRBJ2-3; perhaps TRBD1 as D (5 bases). Germline assignment: CDR1 SGHVS and CDR2 FQNEAQ. The CDR3 length is 16 residues. Trimming cost V 1 base and J 3 bases, with 14 bases left between them.

This rearrangement joins TRBV18 to TRBJ2-2, with D tentatively TRBD1 or TRBD2 (6 bases each). The CDR3 consists of 15 residues. Trimming cost V 1 base and J 6 bases, with 12 bases left between them. CDR1 and CDR2 from the germline V gene are KGHSH and LQKENI. CDR3 bases: TGTGCCAGCTCACCACGGGGGGCGCAAGCCGGGGAGCTGTTTTTT. Its protein product is CASSPRGAQAGELFF.

The chain is built from TRBV11-2 and TRBJ2-5; 12 bases fit TRBD2. The CDR3 length is 16 residues. V lost 2 bases to trimming and J lost 4 bases; unmatched junction nucleotides: 5. Germline assignment: CDR1 SGHAT and CDR2 FQNNGV. CDR3 residues: CASSLLAGGFRETQYF. In DNA form, the CDR3 reads TGTGCCAGCAGCTTACTAGCGGGGGGGTTCAGAGAGACCCAGTACTTC.

The chain has TRBV5-1 and TRBJ2-3; D might be TRBD2 (6 bases). The CDR3 extends over 16 amino acids. Trimming took 3 bases from V and 6 from J, leaving 20 bases between them. Germline loops: CDR1 SGHRS, CDR2 YFSETQ. The CDR3 region is CASSSGGIARYDTQYF. In nucleotides, the CDR3 is TGCGCCAGCAGCTCTGGGGGGATAGCGAGGTACGATACGCAGTATTTT. The whole variable domain, filled in from reference TRBV5-1 and TRBJ2-3, reads KAGVTQTPRYLIKTRGQQVTLSCSPISGHRSVSWYQQTPGQGLQFLFEYFSETQRNKGNFPGRFSGRQFSNSRSEMNVSTLELGDSALYLCASSSGGIARYDTQYFGPGTRLTVL.

This chain links TRBV6-5 with TRBJ2-7; maybe TRBD2 (6 bases). CDR3 size: 15 residues. Germline-derived CDR1 and CDR2 are MNHEY and SVGAGI. Trimming left V 4 bases short and J 2 bases short, with 15 bases between. The CDR3 sequence is CASSLTSGSTYEQYF. The CDR3 DNA is TGTGCCAGCAGTTTGACGAGCGGGTCGACCTACGAGCAGTACTTC.

The V call is TRBV19, the J call TRBJ1-2; D remains ambiguous. The CDR3 has 13 residues. Germline CDR1 LNHDA, CDR2 SQIVND (reference sequence). V lost 4 bases and J lost 7, with 13 bases in between. CDR3 amino acids: CASSTRSEGGYTF. CDR3 bases: TGTGCCAGTAGTACTCGATCGGAGGGTGGCTACACCTTC.

The chain links TRBV4-1 to TRBJ1-2; no clear D. There are 11 residues in the CDR3. Germline CDR1 reads MGHRA; CDR2 reads YSYEKL. Trimming removed 6 bases at V and 2 bases at J, with 4 bases between. The CDR3 bases are TGCGCCAGCAGGCAGAACTATGGCTACACCTTC. Protein product: CASRQNYGYTF.

V usage is TRBV29-1 and J usage is TRBJ2-3; no clear D gene. Germline V gene data show CDR1 as SQVTM and CDR2 as ANQGSEA. Trimming took 7 bases from V and 0 from J, leaving 11 bases between them. The length of the CDR3 is 13 residues. CDR3 region: CSDRNPSTDTQYF. The CDR3 coding sequence is TGCAGCGACCGAAACCCTAGCACAGATACGCAGTATTTT.

The genes are TRBV6-5 and TRBJ1-2; D possibly corresponds to TRBD1 (6 bases). The CDR3 length is 13 residues. The V gene lost 3 bases and the J gene lost 7 bases, with 12 bases spanning the gap. The germline CDR1 and CDR2 sequences are MNHEY and SVGAGI. This chain's CDR3 is CASSYGGLSGYTF. The CDR3 nucleotides are TGTGCCAGCAGTTATGGGGGGCTGAGTGGCTACACCTTC.

The chain combines TRBV4-2 with TRBJ2-2; D unresolved. V was cut by 4 bases and J by 5 bases, with 5 bases left in between. Germline CDR1 LGHNA, CDR2 YNFKEQ. The CDR3 length is 12 residues. Here the CDR3 reads CASSLGTGELFF. In nucleotides, the CDR3 is TGTGCCAGCAGCCTGGGGACCGGGGAGCTGTTTTTT.

This chain joins TRBV5-6 and TRBJ1-1, with TRBD1 matching over 12 bases. Germline CDR1 reads SGHDT; CDR2 reads YYEEEE. V lost 3 bases, J lost 4 bases, and 13 bases stayed unmatched. CDR3 length: 18 residues. CDR3 loop: CASSSLAGQGARGTEAFF. CDR3 bases: TGTGCCAGCAGCTCGCTCGCGGGACAGGGGGCGCGGGGCACTGAAGCTTTCTTT.

The J gene is TRBJ2-7, the V gene TRBV7-2; 9 bases agree with TRBD2. The CDR3 totals 16 residues. V gave up 2 bases and J gave up 5 bases; unmatched junction bases: 10. Germline CDR1 and CDR2: SGHTA and FQGNSA. DNA for the CDR3: TGTGCCAGCAGCTTACGTCCCGGGACTAGCATCCACGAGCAGTACTTC. As protein: CASSLRPGTSIHEQYF.

CDR3 sequence reads: CASSLMAGVSYEQYF. CDR3 in DNA: TGTGCCAGCAGCTTAATGGCAGGGGTAAGCTACGAGCAGTACTTC. The chain recombines TRBV7-3 with TRBJ2-7; D is possibly TRBD1 (6 bases). From germline, CDR1 is SGHTA and CDR2 FQGTGA. V was clipped by 1 base and J by 3 bases, with 13 bases between them. The CDR3 totals 15 residues.

This rearrangement joins TRBV5-6 to TRBJ1-1; unclear D gene. The germline V and J ends were trimmed by 2 bases and 3 bases, with 8 bases remaining between them. Germline V gene lookup returns CDR1 SGHDT and CDR2 YYEEEE. CDR3 length equals 13 residues. CDR3 amino acids: CASSFREHTEAFF. CDR3 DNA sequence: TGTGCCAGCAGCTTCCGGGAGCACACTGAAGCTTTCTTT.